This is a list of T cell receptor beta chains from one sample in a study of blood T cell repertoires in COVID-19. Assay used: immunoSEQ multiplex PCR; TCRdb lists only in-frame clones, some missing. The sample records hundreds of thousands of clones, 80% to 90% being singletons. The sample consisted of peripheral blood. These receptor sequences come from a woman in her 40s with active or convalescent COVID-19. Both conserved end residues are part of each CDR3. Fields, in order: J gene, V gene, D gene, clone size, CDR3 DNA, CDR3 protein. A D gene is named only where the DNA matches it firmly. Not all rows give a size; the values are once, few, many and, for expanded clones, a class.

TRBJ2-3	TRBV5-5	-	-	TGTGCCAGCAGCTTTGGCATTTCAGATACGCAGTATTTT	CASSFGISDTQYF
TRBJ1-1	TRBV29-1	TRBD1	-	TGCAGCGTTGATATGGACAGGGGGCGAGCTTTCTTT	CSVDMDRGRAFF
TRBJ2-1	TRBV7-2	TRBD2	-	TGTGCCAGCAGCTCGGGACTAGCGGGAGGGCCTCGACAGTTCTTC	CASSSGLAGGPRQFF
TRBJ1-2	TRBV4-3	-	-	TGCGCCAGCAGCCCCATGGAGGGGAGTGGCTACACCTTC	CASSPMEGSGYTF
TRBJ1-2	TRBV7-9	TRBD1	-	TGTGCCAGCAGCTCACAGTGGGGACAGGGAGGCTATGGCTACACCTTC	CASSSQWGQGGYGYTF
TRBJ2-5	TRBV19	TRBD1	-	TGTGCCACCCAACAGGGGGCCTTAGAGACCCAGTACTTC	CATQQGALETQYF
TRBJ2-2	TRBV2	TRBD2	-	TGTGCCAGCAGAATTGTCGGGACTAATGCTGGCGGGGAGCTGTTTTTT	CASRIVGTNAGGELFF
TRBJ1-4	TRBV2	TRBD1	-	TGTGCCAGCAGTGAAAACAGGGGAGATGAAAAACTGTTTTTT	CASSENRGDEKLFF
TRBJ1-1	TRBV6-2/TRBV6-3	-	-	TGTGCCAGCAGTTACTCGGGGGGGACAGAAGCTTTCTTT	CASSYSGGTEAFF
TRBJ2-7	TRBV11-2	-	few	TGTGCCAGCAGGATCCAGGGGCAGTACTTC	CASRIQGQYF
TRBJ2-7	TRBV10-3	TRBD2	once	TGTGCCATCACCCGGACTAGCGGGAGTTCGGGGGGCTACGAGCAGTACTTC	CAITRTSGSSGGYEQYF
TRBJ1-1	TRBV14	-	-	TGTGCCAGCAGTCTCCAGGGGAGTATTGAAGCTTTCTTT	CASSLQGSIEAFF
TRBJ2-3	TRBV2	TRBD2	-	TGTGCCAGCAGTGAAGGGACTAGCGGGAGGCCTAGCACAGATACGCAGTATTTT	CASSEGTSGRPSTDTQYF
TRBJ2-1	TRBV19	TRBD2	-	TGTGCCAGTAGTATTCTAGCGGGAGCAGCCAATGAGCAGTTCTTC	CASSILAGAANEQFF
TRBJ2-4	TRBV19	-	-	TGTGCCAGTAGTATACCCGGAGGTATTCAGTACTTC	CASSIPGGIQYF
TRBJ2-1	TRBV12-3/TRBV12-4	TRBD2	-	TGTGCCAGCAGCGGACTAGCTCCTGAGCAGTTCTTC	CASSGLAPEQFF
TRBJ2-7	TRBV20-1	-	-	TGCAGTGCTAGTACAGTTACCGACTCCTACGAGCAGTACTTC	CSASTVTDSYEQYF
TRBJ1-2	TRBV5-5	TRBD1	-	TGTGCCAGCAGCCCCGGGGGCAGGGGGCTTACTTACTATGGCTACACCTTC	CASSPGGRGLTYYGYTF
TRBJ1-5	TRBV5-5	TRBD1	-	TGTGCCAGCAGATCCGGGACAGGGAGCGCCAATCAGCCCCAGCATTTT	CASRSGTGSANQPQHF
TRBJ2-7	TRBV2	-	-	TGTGCCAGCCACGCTGGGGGGTACGAGCAGTACTTC	CASHAGGYEQYF
TRBJ1-2	TRBV6-2/TRBV6-3	-	-	TGTGCCAGCAGTTTCCTCGAGCGTCCTAACTATGGCTACACCTTC	CASSFLERPNYGYTF
TRBJ2-1	TRBV19	-	once	TGTGCCAGTAGCCCACCCGTACTCAACAATGAGCAGTTCTTC	CASSPPVLNNEQFF
TRBJ2-7	TRBV27	TRBD2	-	TGTGCCAGCAGCCTAATGGGGGGCGGGAGGGCCAACGAGCAGTACTTC	CASSLMGGGRANEQYF
TRBJ1-5	TRBV13	-	-	TGTGCCAGCAGCTTAAGTAGCCAGCCCCAGCATTTT	CASSLSSQPQHF
TRBJ2-7	TRBV6-2/TRBV6-3	TRBD1	-	TGTGCCAGCAGTTACAGGGGACAGAACTACGAGCAGTACTTC	CASSYRGQNYEQYF
TRBJ2-3	TRBV7-6	-	-	TGTGCCAGCAGCTTAAGAGTCGTGGTAGCGGCTCCAGATACGCAGTATTTT	CASSLRVVVAAPDTQYF
TRBJ2-7	TRBV28	TRBD2	-	TGTGCCAGCAGTTCACCCGCGTGGGGGGCGGGGGGGACCTACGAGCAGTACTTC	CASSSPAWGAGGTYEQYF
TRBJ2-1	TRBV30	TRBD2	-	TGTGCCTGGAGTCTAAGGCTAGCGGCCAATGAGCAGTTCTTC	CAWSLRLAANEQFF
TRBJ1-6	TRBV5-6	-	few	TGTGCCAGCAGCCCGAGTCCGGGGACTAGCTCCTATAATTCACCCCTCCACTTT	CASSPSPGTSSYNSPLHF
TRBJ2-5	TRBV2	-	once	TGTGCCGGAAGGACAAGACAAGAGACCCAGTACTTC	CAGRTRQETQYF
TRBJ2-5	TRBV7-2	-	-	TGTGCCAGCAGCTTAATGCGCGGGGAAGAGACCCAGTACTTC	CASSLMRGEETQYF
TRBJ1-1	TRBV7-3	TRBD1	few	TGTGCCAGCAGCGCACAGGGGGCTCATCTAGTAGCTTTCTTT	CASSAQGAHLVAFF
TRBJ2-3	TRBV9	TRBD1	once	TGTGCCAGCAGCGTAAGGACAGGGGCACCTCTCTCCACAGATACGCAGTATTTT	CASSVRTGAPLSTDTQYF
TRBJ1-2	TRBV15	-	-	TGTGCCACCAGCAGAGATAGCAAGGGGGAGGGCTATGGCTACACCTTC	CATSRDSKGEGYGYTF
TRBJ2-2	TRBV5-1	TRBD1	-	TGCGCCAGTACCCCGACAGGGACGGACACCGGGGAGCTGTTTTTT	CASTPTGTDTGELFF
TRBJ2-5	TRBV15	TRBD2	once	TGTGCCACCAGCAGCCCAGGGACTATGCAAGAGACCCAGTACTTC	CATSSPGTMQETQYF
TRBJ1-5	TRBV3-1/TRBV3-2	TRBD1	-	TGTGCCAGCAGCCCGAGGACAGGCTATCAGCCCCAGCATTTT	CASSPRTGYQPQHF
TRBJ1-6	TRBV12-3/TRBV12-4	-	-	TGTGCCAGCAGCAACCAGAATTCACCCCTCCACTTT	CASSNQNSPLHF
TRBJ2-7	TRBV6-4	TRBD1	-	TGTGCCAGCAGTGTAAACGTCGGGACAGCTTACGAGCAGTACTTC	CASSVNVGTAYEQYF
TRBJ2-1	TRBV9	TRBD2	-	TGTGCCAGCAAGAGTGGGACTAGCGGGCCTGAGAAGCAGTTCTTC	CASKSGTSGPEKQFF
TRBJ1-2	TRBV27	TRBD1	many	TGTGCCAGCAGTTTATCGTGGGACAGCTACTATGGCTACACCTTC	CASSLSWDSYYGYTF
TRBJ1-2	TRBV12-3/TRBV12-4	-	-	TGTGCCAGCAGGGAACAGGGTCTCTATGGCTACACCTTC	CASREQGLYGYTF
TRBJ2-7	TRBV25-1	TRBD2	-	TGTGCCAGCAGGGACCTAGCGGGAGGGCCCTACGAGCAGTACTTC	CASRDLAGGPYEQYF
TRBJ1-1	TRBV11-2	TRBD1	-	TGTGCCAGCAGCCAACAGGGGTTGGGCACTGAAGCTTTCTTT	CASSQQGLGTEAFF
TRBJ2-1	TRBV7-3	-	-	TGTGCCAGCAGCCCCTCCCAGGTCTCCTACAATGAGCAGTTCTTC	CASSPSQVSYNEQFF
TRBJ2-1	TRBV5-1	TRBD2	-	TGCGCCAGCAGCTTGTCACCTAGCGGGAGTTCTTGGAATGAGCAGTTCTTC	CASSLSPSGSSWNEQFF
TRBJ1-1	TRBV6-2/TRBV6-3	-	-	TGTGCCAGCAGTTACGAGAGTAAAGCTTTCTTT	CASSYESKAFF
TRBJ1-2	TRBV12-5	TRBD1	-	TGTGCTAGTGGTAAGGACAGGTACAACTATGGCTACACCTTC	CASGKDRYNYGYTF
TRBJ1-1	TRBV6-2/TRBV6-3	-	-	TGTGCCAGCAGTTACCGAGATGAAGCTTTCTTT	CASSYRDEAFF
TRBJ1-2	TRBV13	-	-	TGTGCCAGCAGCTTAAGTCAGGATGGCTACACCTTC	CASSLSQDGYTF
TRBJ1-1	TRBV19	-	-	TGTGCCAGTAGCTTCAATGCGAGGGCTGAAGCTTTCTTT	CASSFNARAEAFF
TRBJ1-2	TRBV12-3/TRBV12-4	TRBD1	-	TGTGCCAGCACCTACAGGGGGCGTTACACCTTC	CASTYRGRYTF
TRBJ2-7	TRBV27	-	-	TGTGCCAGCAGTTCTTACAGGTTCGGCTACGAGCAGTACTTC	CASSSYRFGYEQYF
TRBJ2-1	TRBV5-1	TRBD1	-	TGCGCCAGCAGCTTGGAAGGGACAGGGGGGATACGGAATGAGCAGTTCTTC	CASSLEGTGGIRNEQFF
TRBJ1-3	TRBV6-2/TRBV6-3	-	-	TGTGCCAGCAGTTACTCAAATGCGGGTTCTGGAAACACCATATATTTT	CASSYSNAGSGNTIYF
TRBJ1-1	TRBV9	TRBD1	once	TGTGCCAGCAGCGCGGACAGGGGAGGCACTGAAGCTTTCTTT	CASSADRGGTEAFF
TRBJ1-6	TRBV5-6	TRBD1	-	TGTGCCAGCAGCCAGGACAGGTCCTATAATTCACCCCTCCACTTT	CASSQDRSYNSPLHF